These T cell receptor beta chains were read from a single sample in a study of cytomegalovirus exposure and HLA in healthy donors. Profiling relied on immunoSEQ multiplex PCR, and the TCRdb table lists in-frame clones only, not all of them. Seen here are 90,000 or so clones, roughly 71% observed once, and the top ten hold 2.5% to 3%. Input material: PBMCs. These receptor sequences come from a man in his forties or fifties in good health and CMV-seronegative. Both conserved end residues are part of each CDR3. The order of the fields is D gene, J gene, V gene, clone size, CDR3 protein, CDR3 DNA. The D gene is left open where the match is weak. Expanded clones get a size class; other rows say once, few or many, or leave the size out.

D gene: TRBD1; J gene: TRBJ1-1; V gene: TRBV12-5; clone size: NA; CDR3 protein: CASGLTPGTGAENTEAFF; CDR3 DNA: TGTGCTAGTGGTTTGACCCCCGGGACAGGGGCCGAGAACACTGAAGCTTTCTTT
D gene: NA; J gene: TRBJ1-4; V gene: TRBV29-1; clone size: NA; CDR3 protein: CSTRDTATNEKLFF; CDR3 DNA: TGCAGCACCCGGGACACCGCAACTAATGAAAAACTGTTTTTT
D gene: NA; J gene: TRBJ2-5; V gene: TRBV15; clone size: NA; CDR3 protein: CATSRGGGQETQYF; CDR3 DNA: TGTGCCACCAGCAGAGGAGGCGGCCAAGAGACCCAGTACTTC
D gene: TRBD2; J gene: TRBJ2-1; V gene: TRBV5-1; clone size: NA; CDR3 protein: CASSALAGEDNEQFF; CDR3 DNA: TGCGCCAGCAGCGCCCTAGCGGGAGAGGACAATGAGCAGTTCTTC
D gene: TRBD1; J gene: TRBJ2-1; V gene: TRBV11-3; clone size: NA; CDR3 protein: CASSGGQGDEQFF; CDR3 DNA: TGTGCCAGCAGCGGGGGACAGGGCGATGAGCAGTTCTTC
D gene: TRBD1; J gene: TRBJ1-1; V gene: TRBV4-2; clone size: NA; CDR3 protein: CASSQPDRGITEAFF; CDR3 DNA: TGTGCCAGCAGCCAACCGGACAGGGGTATCACTGAAGCTTTCTTT
D gene: TRBD1; J gene: TRBJ1-5; V gene: TRBV30; clone size: NA; CDR3 protein: CAWSVQYRGEYSNQPQHF; CDR3 DNA: TGTGCCTGGAGTGTACAATACAGGGGGGAATATAGCAATCAGCCCCAGCATTTT
D gene: NA; J gene: TRBJ2-6; V gene: TRBV28; clone size: few; CDR3 protein: CASTPLRAGANVLTF; CDR3 DNA: TGTGCCAGCACCCCGCTCAGGGCTGGGGCCAACGTCCTGACTTTC
D gene: TRBD1; J gene: TRBJ2-7; V gene: TRBV18; clone size: once; CDR3 protein: CASSRQGMGEQYF; CDR3 DNA: TGTGCCAGCTCAAGACAGGGGATGGGCGAGCAGTACTTC
D gene: TRBD2; J gene: TRBJ2-1; V gene: TRBV10-3; clone size: NA; CDR3 protein: CAISEMWTSGDNEQFF; CDR3 DNA: TGTGCCATCAGTGAAATGTGGACTAGCGGAGACAATGAGCAGTTCTTC
D gene: NA; J gene: TRBJ2-7; V gene: TRBV7-9; clone size: few; CDR3 protein: CASSLGGGRSSYEQYF; CDR3 DNA: TGTGCCAGCAGCTTAGGTGGGGGCAGGTCTTCCTACGAGCAGTACTTC
D gene: NA; J gene: TRBJ1-4; V gene: TRBV5-1; clone size: few; CDR3 protein: CASSLGRGENEKLFF; CDR3 DNA: TGCGCCAGCAGCTTGGGACGGGGGGAAAATGAAAAACTGTTTTTT
D gene: TRBD2; J gene: TRBJ2-7; V gene: TRBV4-2; clone size: NA; CDR3 protein: CASSPTGRELAYEQYF; CDR3 DNA: TGTGCCAGCAGCCCCACCGGGAGGGAACTGGCCTACGAGCAGTACTTC
D gene: TRBD1; J gene: TRBJ1-4; V gene: TRBV2; clone size: NA; CDR3 protein: CASRLDRATNEKLFF; CDR3 DNA: TGTGCCAGCAGGTTGGACAGGGCAACTAATGAAAAACTGTTTTTT
D gene: NA; J gene: TRBJ1-5; V gene: TRBV30; clone size: NA; CDR3 protein: CAWSVTRDPNQPQHF; CDR3 DNA: TGTGCCTGGAGCGTAACCAGGGATCCCAATCAGCCCCAGCATTTT
D gene: TRBD1; J gene: TRBJ2-5; V gene: TRBV7-6; clone size: NA; CDR3 protein: CASSPGQLSQETQYF; CDR3 DNA: TGTGCCAGCAGCCCGGGACAGCTGAGCCAAGAGACCCAGTACTTC
D gene: TRBD2; J gene: TRBJ2-3; V gene: TRBV2; clone size: NA; CDR3 protein: CASLAGGDTDTQYF; CDR3 DNA: TGTGCCAGCTTAGCGGGGGGGGACACAGATACGCAGTATTTT
D gene: NA; J gene: TRBJ1-2; V gene: TRBV7-2; clone size: NA; CDR3 protein: CASSLSGSGSYGYTF; CDR3 DNA: TGTGCCAGCAGCTTATCCGGGAGCGGCAGCTATGGCTACACCTTC
D gene: NA; J gene: TRBJ2-2; V gene: TRBV2; clone size: NA; CDR3 protein: CASRGGTSGELFF; CDR3 DNA: TGTGCCAGCAGGGGGGGTACCAGTGGGGAGCTGTTTTTT
D gene: NA; J gene: TRBJ1-4; V gene: TRBV5-1; clone size: NA; CDR3 protein: CASSLGAATNEKLFF; CDR3 DNA: TGCGCCAGCAGCTTGGGGGCAGCAACTAATGAAAAACTGTTTTTT
D gene: TRBD1; J gene: TRBJ2-7; V gene: TRBV2; clone size: few; CDR3 protein: CASSETGGRYEQYF; CDR3 DNA: TGTGCCAGCAGTGAAACAGGGGGTAGATACGAGCAGTACTTC
D gene: NA; J gene: TRBJ1-3; V gene: TRBV14; clone size: NA; CDR3 protein: CASSQNIGNTIYF; CDR3 DNA: TGTGCCAGCAGCCAGAACATTGGAAACACCATATATTTT
D gene: TRBD1; J gene: TRBJ1-5; V gene: TRBV27; clone size: NA; CDR3 protein: CASSFVWTGNQPQHF; CDR3 DNA: TGTGCCAGCAGTTTTGTTTGGACAGGGAATCAGCCCCAGCATTTT
D gene: NA; J gene: TRBJ1-1; V gene: TRBV7-9; clone size: NA; CDR3 protein: CASSFRQANTEAFF; CDR3 DNA: TGTGCCAGCAGCTTTCGACAGGCGAACACTGAAGCTTTCTTT
D gene: TRBD1; J gene: TRBJ1-1; V gene: TRBV27; clone size: NA; CDR3 protein: CASSFQGTGDTEAFF; CDR3 DNA: TGTGCCAGCAGTTTTCAGGGGACAGGGGACACTGAAGCTTTCTTT
D gene: NA; J gene: TRBJ2-3; V gene: TRBV9; clone size: NA; CDR3 protein: CASSVGLVETDTQYF; CDR3 DNA: TGTGCCAGCAGCGTAGGACTAGTTGAAACAGATACGCAGTATTTT
D gene: NA; J gene: TRBJ2-1; V gene: TRBV18; clone size: NA; CDR3 protein: CASSPRRESYNEQFF; CDR3 DNA: TGTGCCAGCTCACCAAGGCGGGAATCCTACAATGAGCAGTTCTTC
D gene: NA; J gene: TRBJ2-3; V gene: TRBV4-2; clone size: NA; CDR3 protein: CASSSTRASTDTQYF; CDR3 DNA: TGTGCCAGCAGCTCAACTAGGGCCTCCACAGATACGCAGTATTTT
D gene: NA; J gene: TRBJ1-1; V gene: TRBV6-5; clone size: few; CDR3 protein: CASSYGGDTEAFF; CDR3 DNA: TGTGCCAGCAGTTACGGGGGCGACACTGAAGCTTTCTTT
D gene: NA; J gene: TRBJ1-4; V gene: TRBV5-1; clone size: NA; CDR3 protein: CASSLGGTGSTNEKLFF; CDR3 DNA: TGCGCCAGCAGCTTGGGTGGTACAGGATCAACTAATGAAAAACTGTTTTTT
D gene: NA; J gene: TRBJ1-2; V gene: TRBV4-2; clone size: NA; CDR3 protein: CASSQDEVHYGYTF; CDR3 DNA: TGTGCCAGCAGCCAAGATGAGGTACACTATGGCTACACCTTC
D gene: NA; J gene: TRBJ2-7; V gene: TRBV29-1; clone size: NA; CDR3 protein: CSVGAGVAYEQYF; CDR3 DNA: TGCAGCGTCGGGGCAGGGGTTGCGTACGAGCAGTACTTC
D gene: NA; J gene: TRBJ2-2; V gene: TRBV7-8; clone size: NA; CDR3 protein: CASSPRGGVTSGGELFF; CDR3 DNA: TGTGCCAGCAGCCCCAGAGGGGGGGTCACATCCGGCGGGGAGCTGTTTTTT
D gene: NA; J gene: TRBJ2-1; V gene: TRBV9; clone size: few; CDR3 protein: CASSVGQKPGNEQFF; CDR3 DNA: TGTGCCAGCAGCGTAGGCCAGAAGCCGGGGAATGAGCAGTTCTTC
D gene: TRBD1; J gene: TRBJ1-3; V gene: TRBV11-2; clone size: once; CDR3 protein: CASSLGTGFGNTIYF; CDR3 DNA: TGTGCCAGCAGCTTAGGGACAGGGTTTGGAAACACCATATATTTT
D gene: NA; J gene: TRBJ2-1; V gene: TRBV9; clone size: NA; CDR3 protein: CASSVGLVPGTYNEQFF; CDR3 DNA: TGTGCCAGCAGCGTTGGACTGGTCCCGGGAACCTACAATGAGCAGTTCTTC
D gene: NA; J gene: TRBJ1-5; V gene: TRBV6-5; clone size: NA; CDR3 protein: CASSSQGQPQHF; CDR3 DNA: TGTGCCAGCAGTTCACAGGGACAGCCCCAGCATTTT
D gene: NA; J gene: TRBJ2-2; V gene: TRBV2; clone size: once; CDR3 protein: CASSPAGLHTGELFF; CDR3 DNA: TGTGCCAGCAGTCCCGCGGGCCTTCACACCGGGGAGCTGTTTTTT
D gene: NA; J gene: TRBJ1-3; V gene: TRBV4-2; clone size: NA; CDR3 protein: CASSQEGRGSGNTIYF; CDR3 DNA: TGTGCCAGCAGCCAAGAGGGCAGGGGCTCTGGAAACACCATATATTTT
D gene: NA; J gene: TRBJ1-2; V gene: TRBV18; clone size: NA; CDR3 protein: CASSPRAADGYTF; CDR3 DNA: TGTGCCAGCTCACCACGGGCAGCGGATGGCTACACCTTC
D gene: NA; J gene: TRBJ1-1; V gene: TRBV12-5; clone size: NA; CDR3 protein: CASGLNRLAFF; CDR3 DNA: TGTGCTAGTGGTTTGAACCGACTGGCTTTCTTT
D gene: TRBD1; J gene: TRBJ1-1; V gene: TRBV7-9; clone size: NA; CDR3 protein: CASTTGGNEAFF; CDR3 DNA: TGTGCCAGCACCACAGGGGGAAATGAAGCTTTCTTT
D gene: NA; J gene: TRBJ2-3; V gene: TRBV5-1; clone size: NA; CDR3 protein: CASSLEPGHRTDTQYF; CDR3 DNA: TGCGCCAGCAGCTTAGAACCGGGACATCGCACAGATACGCAGTATTTT
D gene: TRBD2; J gene: TRBJ2-3; V gene: TRBV7-2; clone size: NA; CDR3 protein: CASSPQALAGGTDTQYF; CDR3 DNA: TGTGCCAGCAGCCCCCAGGCCCTAGCGGGGGGCACAGATACGCAGTATTTT
D gene: NA; J gene: TRBJ2-3; V gene: TRBV5-8; clone size: few; CDR3 protein: CASSLEASQNTQYF; CDR3 DNA: TGTGCCAGCAGCTTGGAAGCTAGTCAGAATACGCAGTATTTT
D gene: TRBD1; J gene: TRBJ1-3; V gene: TRBV10-3; clone size: NA; CDR3 protein: CAISVRGQDSGNTIYF; CDR3 DNA: TGTGCCATCAGTGTCCGGGGACAGGACTCTGGAAACACCATATATTTT
D gene: TRBD1; J gene: TRBJ1-1; V gene: TRBV4-2; clone size: NA; CDR3 protein: CASSYTGGTEAFF; CDR3 DNA: TGTGCCAGCAGTTATACAGGGGGAACTGAAGCTTTCTTT